This TCR beta chain was retrieved from a study of blood T cell repertoires in COVID-19. This CDR3 spans 12 amino acids. CDR1 LNHDA and CDR2 SQIVND come from the germline V gene (reference sequence). V was pared by 5 bases and J by 7 bases, with 10 bases between. In the source study's methods: Reference gene primers were amplified, and this amplification served to estimate nucleated cell counts. The assay was immunoSEQ multiplex PCR, and TCRdb's table has in-frame clones only and misses some. V, J and clone size are taken as reported in that table, and D and trimming were inferred from the DNA itself. The sample has about 130,000 clones, 70% to 80% seen once; the top ten hold around 5%.

J is TRBJ2-3 and V is TRBV19, with D unresolved. What was sequenced was peripheral blood. The clonotype comes from a woman in her seventies with COVID-19, enrolled during active disease. The CDR3 DNA is TGTGCCAGTAGTTCCCGGTCCTATACGCAGTATTTT. Protein sequence: CASSSRSYTQYF.